The rows below give T cell receptor beta chains drawn from one sample of a study of blood T cell repertoires in COVID-19. The table came from immunoSEQ multiplex PCR; TCRdb's copy has only in-frame clones and leaves some out. The repertoire holds 150,000 to 200,000 clones, roughly 80% seen once, with 5.6% in the top ten. Sequences were obtained from PBMCs or T cells enriched from blood (not recorded which). All receptors come from a woman in her forties with acute COVID-19. Both conserved end residues are part of each CDR3.

V gene: TRBV6-5; J gene: TRBJ1-5; CDR3 protein: CASSYDPGNQPQHF
V gene: TRBV5-4; J gene: TRBJ2-3; CDR3 protein: CASSLSSTSGGTDTQYF
V gene: TRBV6-5; J gene: TRBJ1-6; CDR3 protein: CASSSDVTGGDSPLHF
V gene: TRBV7-9; J gene: TRBJ2-7; CDR3 protein: CASSLGLEQYF
V gene: TRBV7-8; J gene: TRBJ1-1; CDR3 protein: CASSLISVGGQGVVEAFF
V gene: TRBV5-4; J gene: TRBJ2-3; CDR3 protein: CASRTPTGDTDTQYF
V gene: TRBV30; J gene: TRBJ2-2; CDR3 protein: CAWSRQGSLFTGELFF
V gene: TRBV5-1; J gene: TRBJ1-3; CDR3 protein: CASRVGWTANTIYF
V gene: TRBV7-2; J gene: TRBJ1-4; CDR3 protein: CASSLPGLQNEKLFF
V gene: TRBV7-6; J gene: TRBJ2-5; CDR3 protein: CASSVGQGKTQYF
V gene: TRBV6-4; J gene: TRBJ1-5; CDR3 protein: CASKVDRVNQPQHF
V gene: TRBV7-9; J gene: TRBJ1-1; CDR3 protein: CASSDRDRDTEAFF
V gene: TRBV11-1; J gene: TRBJ1-1; CDR3 protein: CASSPRTGEAFF
V gene: TRBV4-1; J gene: TRBJ2-1; CDR3 protein: CASSTSGTSGRAAYNEQFF
V gene: TRBV9; J gene: TRBJ1-1; CDR3 protein: CASSVDHSMTEAFF
V gene: TRBV6-5; J gene: TRBJ2-7; CDR3 protein: CASSTLAGATYEQYF
V gene: TRBV3-1/TRBV3-2; J gene: TRBJ2-2; CDR3 protein: CASSHQTGTSHTGELFF
V gene: TRBV7-9; J gene: TRBJ2-3; CDR3 protein: CASSLTSGTDTQYF
V gene: TRBV11-3; J gene: TRBJ2-3; CDR3 protein: CASSLGTSGRGSTDTQYF
V gene: TRBV19; J gene: TRBJ2-2; CDR3 protein: CASSIGGNTGELFF
V gene: TRBV27; J gene: TRBJ2-1; CDR3 protein: CASSQAGGGVAYNEQFF
V gene: TRBV19; J gene: TRBJ1-5; CDR3 protein: CASTGREYNQPQHF
V gene: TRBV30; J gene: TRBJ2-5; CDR3 protein: CAWSLGPSGRLRETQYF
V gene: TRBV27; J gene: TRBJ2-7; CDR3 protein: CASSPGLAGGEQYF
V gene: TRBV5-1; J gene: TRBJ2-1; CDR3 protein: CASSSSTAGGSYNEQFF
V gene: TRBV6-5; J gene: TRBJ1-2; CDR3 protein: CATKLGWAGAYGYTF
V gene: TRBV5-1; J gene: TRBJ2-1; CDR3 protein: CASSLDGIYNEQFF
V gene: TRBV3-1/TRBV3-2; J gene: TRBJ2-1; CDR3 protein: CASSQARTSGNYNEQFF
V gene: TRBV7-6; J gene: TRBJ1-1; CDR3 protein: CASSLVLNTEAFF
V gene: TRBV6-6; J gene: TRBJ1-1; CDR3 protein: CASSYGGVGSGTEAFF
V gene: TRBV2; J gene: TRBJ2-5; CDR3 protein: CASSEGQGYGETQYF
V gene: TRBV5-1; J gene: TRBJ2-3; CDR3 protein: CASSFSGTSDTQYF